The clone carrying this T cell receptor (beta chain) was counted many times. Its antigen is unidentified. The time point denotes: longitudinal time-point 2. The unsorted libraries originated from 2 million PBMCs that had been stored at -80 C. These data belong to a study of neurological immune-mediated disorders. Findings and limits, study-wide: CDR3 amino acid sequences of expanded clones were not shared across subjects, a result suggesting private repertoires in all groups. Whereas HTLV-1-associated myelopathy showed the most TCR clonal expansion, multiple sclerosis showed the least, with levels below those of healthy controls.

It was by 5'RACE with 10-nucleotide random UMIs that the cDNA was made. TCRdb re-called the 5' RACE reads through MiXCR, storing one row per CDR3 protein. This repertoire shows around 90,000 distinct CDR3 sequences, less than 15% found once; its top ten account for about 4.6%. Germline assignment: CDR1 SQVTM and CDR2 ANQGSEA. Trimming at V came to 5 bases and at J to 7 bases, leaving 12 bases not matched to a gene. CDR3 length equals 15 residues. This chain joins TRBV29-1 and TRBJ2-1, with 9 bases identical to TRBD1. This clonotype was obtained from a female donor with HTLV-1-associated myelopathy (HAM/TSP). Sequenced sample: PBMCs. The CDR3: CSVRSPTGGQNEQFF. In nucleotides, the CDR3 is TGCAGCGTTAGGTCCCCGACAGGGGGTCAAAATGAGCAGTTCTTC.